The clone carrying this TCR beta chain was counted many times. The sample belongs to a study of molecular identifiers for immune sequencing clone quantification. The authors built bulk TCR libraries by previously described methods with listed TCR primers. Via MiXCR, TCRdb re-called the PCR reads, giving one row per CDR3 protein. Among under 600,000 distinct CDR3 sequences, about 25% were seen once, and the ten largest hold 0.7% to 0.9%. CDR1 and CDR2 (germline): SGHRS, YFSETQ. This CDR3 region has 15 residues. Trimming removed 7 bases from V and 5 bases from J; junction bases left unmatched: 13. The receptor was isolated from a human donor in good health. Some libraries in this study had Jurkat cell RNA spiked in. Sequenced input: naive CD8+ T cells from blood, with Jurkat cell RNA spiked in. Noted subset: FACS-sorted CD8+CD4-CCR7+CD45RA+ naive T cells. The V and J genes are TRBV5-1 and TRBJ2-3, with 7 bases identical to TRBD1. The CDR3 DNA reads as TGCGCCAGCCGAGAAACCGGGACAGAGGGAGATACGCAGTATTTT. Translated, it gives CASRETGTEGDTQYF.